Below, one TCR beta chain is given with its context. Its antigen is not known. These data originate in a study of cytomegalovirus exposure and HLA in healthy donors. 13 Jbeta primers and 60 Vbeta primers were used for the PCR. Profiling relied on immunoSEQ multiplex PCR, and the TCRdb table lists in-frame clones only, not all of them. The sample yields more than 200,000 clones, 83% seen once. Whole-study results and caveats: Accurate prediction of most subjects' HLA-A and HLA-B alleles from TCR beta sequences was reported.

This receptor was obtained from a girl aged 5-17 years in good health and CMV-seronegative. Input material: PBMCs.

CDR3 residues: CASSLRDRGNSPLHF. DNA of the CDR3: TGTGCCAGCAGCCTGAGGGACAGGGGAAATTCACCCCTCCACTTT. This chain connects TRBV7-2 to TRBJ1-6; 10 nucleotides match TRBD1. The CDR3 runs 15 residues. Trimming at V came to 5 bases and at J to 7 bases, leaving 5 bases not matched to a gene. CDR1 and CDR2 (germline): SGHTA, FQGNSA.